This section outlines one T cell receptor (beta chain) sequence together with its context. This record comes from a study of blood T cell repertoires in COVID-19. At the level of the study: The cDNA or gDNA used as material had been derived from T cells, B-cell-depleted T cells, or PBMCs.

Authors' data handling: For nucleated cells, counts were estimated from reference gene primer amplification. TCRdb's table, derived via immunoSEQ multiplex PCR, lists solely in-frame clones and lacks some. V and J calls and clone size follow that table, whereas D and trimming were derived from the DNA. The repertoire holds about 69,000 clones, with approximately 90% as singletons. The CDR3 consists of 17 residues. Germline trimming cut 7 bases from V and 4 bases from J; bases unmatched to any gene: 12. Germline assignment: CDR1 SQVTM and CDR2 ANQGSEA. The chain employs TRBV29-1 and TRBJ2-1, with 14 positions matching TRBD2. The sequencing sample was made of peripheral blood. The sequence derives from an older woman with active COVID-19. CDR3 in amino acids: CSARTSGRTNGYNEQFF. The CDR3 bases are TGCAGCGCCCGGACTAGCGGGAGGACCAACGGTTACAATGAGCAGTTCTTC.